Shown below are 19 T cell receptor beta chains from a single sample sequenced in a study of siplizumab effects on memory and regulatory T cells. Sequencing was performed with immunoSEQ multiplex PCR; in TCRdb, only in-frame clones are kept and a portion is missing. The sample has some 62,000 clones; 79% are singletons. The sample comprised memory CD4+ T cells sorted from blood. The receptor set was obtained from a human donor in good health.

DNA for the CDR3: TGTGCCAGCAGCTTAGCGGTACAGGGGGTCAACGAGCAGTACTTC. Amino acids: CASSLAVQGVNEQYF. V and J are TRBV11-2 and TRBJ2-7; 8 nucleotides line up with TRBD1. Germline CDR1 and CDR2: SGHAT and FQNNGV. V lost 1 base to trimming and J lost 5 bases; unmatched junction nucleotides: 7. The CDR3 has 15 residues. The variable domain in full, completed from reference TRBV11-2 and TRBJ2-7, reads EAGVAQSPRYKIIEKRQSVAFWCNPISGHATLYWYQQILGQGPKLLIQFQNNGVVDDSQLPKDRFSAERLKGVDSTLKIQPAKLEDSAVYLCASSLAVQGVNEQYFGPGTRLTVT.

This chain connects TRBV5-4 to TRBJ2-1; 13 bases map to TRBD2. The CDR3 contains 16 residues. The junction had 5 bases not matched to a gene; V was cut back by 4 bases and J by 4 bases. Germline loops: CDR1 SGHNT, CDR2 YYREEE (reference sequence). The CDR3 reads CASSPGTSGVYNEQFF. Here the CDR3 DNA reads TGTGCCAGCAGCCCTGGGACTAGCGGGGTATACAATGAGCAGTTCTTC.

The chain has TRBV7-2 and TRBJ2-5, with 7 bases that match TRBD1. With V trimmed by 5 bases and J by 5 bases, 8 bases remained unmatched. CDR3 size: 14 residues. Germline CDR1 SGHTA, CDR2 FQGNSA. CDR3 coding DNA: TGTGCCAGCAGCCAAGGGGGCACTGGGGAGACCCAGTACTTC. Amino acid sequence: CASSQGGTGETQYF.

V usage is TRBV6-5 and J usage is TRBJ1-4; 9 positions agree with TRBD1. This CDR3 spans 15 amino acids. V was pared by 0 bases and J by 6 bases, with 2 bases of the junction left unmatched. CDR1 is MNHEY, CDR2 SVGAGI, per germline. The CDR3 spells CASSYSDRGYEKLFF. The DNA for the CDR3 is TGTGCCAGCAGTTACTCGGACAGGGGATATGAAAAACTGTTTTTT.

This chain joins TRBV6-5 and TRBJ1-4; weak D call: TRBD1 (6 bases). Deletions cut 6 bases from V and 5 bases from J, with 10 bases between. Germline V lookup: CDR1 MNHEY, CDR2 SVGAGI. The CDR3 is 13 residues long. DNA of the CDR3: TGTGCCAGCAGAGGGGGGATAAATGAAAAACTGTTTTTT. The encoded protein is CASRGGINEKLFF.

The chain carries TRBV21-1 and TRBJ1-1. TRBV21-1 is noted as a pseudogene. The CDR3 covers 14 residues. As DNA, the CDR3 is TGTGCCTATCGGTGGGGGGCGCGGGGTCCTGAAGCTTTCTTT. Residues: CAYRWGARGPEAFF.

The chain carries TRBV7-9 and TRBJ2-3; 8 bases line up with TRBD1. CDR1 SEHNR and CDR2 FQNEAQ come from the germline V gene (reference sequence). V dropped 5 bases and J dropped 5; count of bases not matched to a gene: 9. The CDR3 length is 15 residues. CDR3 DNA: TGTGCCAGCAGCATAGGACAGGGTCGGCGAGATACGCAGTATTTT. This translates into CASSIGQGRRDTQYF. Combining the CDR3 with reference TRBV7-9 and TRBJ2-3 gives the whole variable domain DTGVSQNPRHKITKRGQNVTFRCDPISEHNRLYWYRQTLGQGPEFLTYFQNEAQLEKSRLLSDRFSAERPKGSFSTLEIQRTEQGDSAMYLCASSIGQGRRDTQYFGPGTRLTVL.

The chain carries TRBV25-1 and TRBJ2-5, with 7 bases fitting TRBD1. The germline gives CDR1 MGHDK, CDR2 SYGVNS. CDR3 length: 16 residues. V lost 4 bases and J lost 1; bases outside the gene matches: 9. This CDR3 reads CASSATGKGAQETQYF. Here the CDR3 DNA reads TGTGCCAGCAGTGCGACAGGGAAGGGAGCCCAAGAGACCCAGTACTTC.

In its sample, this clone was seen once. CDR3 region: CASSGGGGKNTGELFF. CDR3 in DNA: TGTGCCAGCAGCGGAGGGGGAGGGAAGAACACCGGGGAGCTGTTTTTT. The chain couples TRBV7-3 to TRBJ2-2; the D gene is possibly TRBD2 (7 bases). Deletions cut 5 bases from V and 1 base from J, with 14 bases between. The CDR3 is 16 amino acids. CDR1 is SGHTA and CDR2 is FQGTGA in the germline V gene.

This chain connects TRBV5-5 to TRBJ2-1, with 9 bases aligning to TRBD1. CDR1 is SGHKS and CDR2 is YYEKEE in the germline V gene (reference sequence). Trimming cost V 3 bases and J 6 bases; bases outside gene matches: 7. The CDR3 runs to 15 residues. The CDR3 region is CASSSGQGLVNEQFF. Written as DNA, the CDR3 is TGTGCCAGCAGCTCCGGACAGGGGCTGGTCAATGAGCAGTTCTTC.

V and J are TRBV5-5 and TRBJ1-1; TRBD1 matches 10 bases. Germline lookup yields CDR1 SGHKS and CDR2 YYEKEE (reference sequence). This CDR3 is built from 16 residues. Trimming cost V 5 bases and J 4 bases; bases outside gene matches: 11. The CDR3 here is CASSSTWDRGSTEAFF. For the CDR3, the DNA is TGTGCCAGCAGTTCCACCTGGGACAGGGGTTCCACTGAAGCTTTCTTT.

J is TRBJ2-3 and V is TRBV7-3; D might be TRBD1 (6 bases). With 6 bases removed from V and 2 bases from J, the gap between germline ends came to 15 bases. This CDR3 contains 15 residues. The V gene's germline CDR1 is SGHTA and CDR2 FQGTGA. CDR3 region: CASRSQGRHTDTQYF. The CDR3 nucleotides read TGTGCCAGCAGGTCGCAGGGGCGGCACACAGATACGCAGTATTTT.

This clone was found a few times. This chain uses TRBV6-4 with TRBJ1-3; no clear D. The CDR3 runs to 14 residues. The germline V and J ends were trimmed by 9 bases and 0 bases, with 12 bases remaining between them. Germline values: CDR1 MRHNA, CDR2 SNTAGT. The CDR3 DNA reads TGTGCCAGAAGCACACGGTTCTCTGGAAACACCATATATTTT. This sequence encodes CARSTRFSGNTIYF.

This chain connects TRBV25-1 to TRBJ1-6, with TRBD1 matching 9 bases. With V trimmed by 6 bases and J by 7 bases, 7 bases remained unmatched. CDR1 MGHDK and CDR2 SYGVNS come from the germline V gene. This CDR3 is built from 15 residues. CDR3 residues: CASRRQGDGNSPLHF. The CDR3 coding sequence is TGTGCCAGCAGGCGACAGGGGGACGGGAATTCACCCCTCCACTTT.

This clone was counted only a few times. The chain links TRBV5-1 to TRBJ1-2; TRBD1 matches at 9 bases. V trimming: 4 bases; J trimming: 6 bases; junction bases outside the gene matches: 13. This CDR3 region has 16 residues. Germline-derived CDR1 and CDR2 are SGHRS and YFSETQ. The CDR3 is CASSIRGTGGGDGYTF. The CDR3 DNA is TGCGCCAGCAGCATCCGCGGAACAGGGGGCGGGGATGGCTACACCTTC.

This clone has only a few counts. The CDR3 is CASSLGQGQETQYF. The CDR3 coding sequence is TGTGCCAGCAGCCTCGGACAGGGGCAAGAGACCCAGTACTTC. V is TRBV7-9 and J is TRBJ2-5; TRBD1 matches 9 bases. The CDR3 has 14 residues. From germline, CDR1 is SEHNR and CDR2 FQNEAQ (reference sequence). V lost 5 bases to trimming and J lost 2 bases; unmatched junction nucleotides: 3.

The CDR3 loop is CASTRDGSGNTIYF. Here the CDR3 DNA reads TGTGCCAGCACCCGGGACGGCTCTGGAAACACCATATATTTT. The chain employs TRBV6-1 and TRBJ1-3; the D gene is possibly TRBD1 (5 bases). The CDR3 sequence is 14 residues long. V was trimmed by 7 bases and J by 0 bases, leaving 10 bases between them. Germline V lookup: CDR1 MNHNS, CDR2 SASEGT.

V and J are TRBV7-2 and TRBJ2-5, with 11 bases aligning to TRBD2. The CDR3 is made up of 15 amino acids. Trimming took 6 bases from V and 5 from J; bases not matched to a gene: 8. Germline values: CDR1 SGHTA, CDR2 FQGNSA. The DNA of the CDR3 is TGTGCCAGCAGTCGTAGCGGGGGGGCCTGGGAGACCCAGTACTTC. Its translation: CASSRSGGAWETQYF.

The CDR3 protein is CASSNPGTTGVNEQFF. The CDR3 coding sequence is TGTGCCAGCTCAAATCCCGGGACCACAGGGGTCAATGAGCAGTTCTTC. The chain joins TRBV18 to TRBJ2-1, with 7 positions matching TRBD1. Germline CDR1 KGHSH, CDR2 LQKENI. Germline trimming cut 5 bases from V and 6 bases from J; bases unmatched to any gene: 13. This CDR3 region has 16 residues.